This TCR beta chain is from a study of blood T cells in healthy people across ages. Only a few counts were recorded for this clonotype. For the second PCR, which ran for about 7 to 11 cycles, a sample-barcoded 5' primer and a J-beta primer mix were used. TCRdb itself ran the 5' RACE reads through MiXCR, one entry per CDR3 protein. Counted here are 750,000 to 950,000 distinct CDR3 sequences, around a quarter occurring once; the ten biggest clones make up 3%. Germline V gene data show CDR1 as WNHNN and CDR2 as SYGVQD (reference sequence). The CDR3 totals 14 residues. The V gene lost 5 bases and the J gene lost 1 base, with 11 bases spanning the gap. This sample also appeared in a second study, on T cells of mothers and their children. That study adds: Nobody spotted any persistent microchimeric T cell clones.

The source of this sequence is a boy under 18 in good health. The specimen was blood. The V call is TRBV10-1, the J call TRBJ1-2; TRBD1 might be the D (6 bases). The CDR3 nucleotides read TGCGCCAGCAGTCCCAGGGGAGTTAACTATGGCTACACCTTC. Translated, it gives CASSPRGVNYGYTF.